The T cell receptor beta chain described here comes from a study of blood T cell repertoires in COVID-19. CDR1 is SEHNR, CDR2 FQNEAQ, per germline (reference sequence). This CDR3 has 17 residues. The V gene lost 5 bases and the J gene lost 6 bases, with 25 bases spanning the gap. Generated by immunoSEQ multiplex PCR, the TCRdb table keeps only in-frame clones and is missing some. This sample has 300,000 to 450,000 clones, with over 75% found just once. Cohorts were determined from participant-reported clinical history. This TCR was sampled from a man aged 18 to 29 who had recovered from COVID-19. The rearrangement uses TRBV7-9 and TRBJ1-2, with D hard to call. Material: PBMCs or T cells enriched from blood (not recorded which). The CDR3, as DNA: TGTGCCAGCAGCCTAGATCTGGTCGCCGGGGAACGCGATGGCTACACCTTC. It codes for CASSLDLVAGERDGYTF.